Below are 17 T cell receptor beta chains sequenced from a single sample in a study of blood T cell repertoires in COVID-19. Sequencing used immunoSEQ multiplex PCR; TCRdb keeps in-frame clones, though not all of them. The table shows about 280,000 clones, with about four fifths occurring only once. Source material: PBMCs or T cells enriched from blood (not recorded which). The receptors derive from a man in his forties who had been exposed to COVID-19.

This clone was counted a few times. The chain combines TRBV7-9 with TRBJ1-2; TRBD1 agrees at 9 bases. The CDR3 has 14 amino acids. J gave up 4 bases and V 5 bases, and 5 bases lay outside the gene matches. Germline V gene sequence: CDR1 SEHNR, CDR2 FQNEAQ (reference sequence). CDR3 sequence: CASSPGTGPYGYTF. The CDR3 nucleotides are TGTGCCAGCAGCCCGGGGACAGGGCCCTATGGCTACACCTTC.

The V call is TRBV19, the J call TRBJ2-5, with TRBD2 matching over 10 bases. CDR3 length equals 18 residues. Germline assignment: CDR1 LNHDA and CDR2 SQIVND (reference sequence). The V gene end was trimmed by 3 bases and the J gene end by 5 bases; junction bases not matched to a gene: 15. CDR3 DNA: TGTGCCAGTAGTATGATAGCGAGAAGCGGGAGGGCCTTCGAGACCCAGTACTTC. Translation: CASSMIARSGRAFETQYF.

This rearrangement joins TRBV6-6 to TRBJ1-1, with 8 bases matching TRBD1. Trimming cost V 2 bases and J 4 bases; bases outside gene matches: 3. Germline-derived CDR1 and CDR2 are MNHNY and SVGAGI (reference sequence). The CDR3 extends over 14 amino acids. The CDR3 nucleotides read TGTGCCAGCAGTTACCGACAGGGGATCACTGAAGCTTTCTTT. Protein: CASSYRQGITEAFF.

The rearrangement joins TRBV9 to TRBJ2-1; 8 positions match TRBD2. J gave up 5 bases and V 0 bases, and 4 bases lay outside the gene matches. The length of the CDR3 is 15 residues. From germline, CDR1 is SGDLS and CDR2 YYNGEE. The CDR3 nucleotides read TGTGCCAGCAGCGTAGAGGGGACTAGAAACAATGAGCAGTTCTTC. Its protein product is CASSVEGTRNNEQFF.

The chain employs TRBV5-1 and TRBJ2-2; 7 nucleotides agree with TRBD2. CDR3 size: 16 residues. Germline trimming cut 0 bases from V and 1 base from J; bases unmatched to any gene: 3. From germline, CDR1 is SGHRS and CDR2 YFSETQ. The CDR3 DNA reads TGCGCCAGCAGCTTGGAAGCGGGGTTGAACACCGGGGAGCTGTTTTTT. This translates into CASSLEAGLNTGELFF.

This chain uses TRBV27 with TRBJ2-2; D unresolved. Germline V lookup: CDR1 MNHEY, CDR2 SMNVEV (reference sequence). V lost 3 bases and J lost 9, with 11 bases in between. The CDR3 has 13 residues. Here the CDR3 reads CASSFGPPRELFF. CDR3 sequence (DNA): TGTGCCAGCAGTTTTGGGCCCCCGCGGGAGCTGTTTTTT.

In DNA form, the CDR3 reads TGTGCCAGCAGCTTAACGGGGACTAGCAGTGTGCTGTTTTTT. This codes for CASSLTGTSSVLFF. The chain recombines TRBV7-3 with TRBJ2-2; 9 bases line up with TRBD2. Germline trimming cut 0 bases from V and 13 bases from J; bases unmatched to any gene: 6. Germline assignment: CDR1 SGHTA and CDR2 FQGTGA. The CDR3 spans 14 residues. Drawing the rest from reference TRBV7-3 and TRBJ2-2, the complete variable domain is GAGVSQTPSNKVTEKGKYVELRCDPISGHTALYWYRQSLGQGPEFLIYFQGTGAADDSGLPNDRFFAVRPEGSVSTLKIQRTERGDSAVYLCASSLTGTSSVLFFGEGSRLTVL.

The chain recombines TRBV7-9 with TRBJ2-5, with a tentative D call TRBD1 (5 bases). Germline CDR1 reads SEHNR; CDR2 reads FQNEAQ (reference sequence). Between the trimmed V and J ends, which lost 3 bases and 2 bases, there was a span of 13 bases. The CDR3 is 15 amino acids. CDR3 loop: CASSFQGHPQETQYF. CDR3 sequence (DNA): TGTGCCAGCAGCTTTCAAGGACACCCACAAGAGACCCAGTACTTC.

The rearrangement joins TRBV4-1 to TRBJ2-6; 7 bases align to TRBD1. Germline assignment: CDR1 MGHRA and CDR2 YSYEKL. Unmatched junction bases numbered 9, after V lost 3 bases and J lost 4 bases. This CDR3 has 17 residues. The CDR3 loop is CASSQGDRSLGANVLTF. The CDR3 DNA follows: TGCGCCAGCAGCCAGGGGGACAGATCTCTGGGGGCCAACGTCCTGACTTTC.

The CDR3 region has the DNA TGTGCCAGCAGCTTAGCCAGCGGGACCTACGAGCAGTACTTC. It codes for CASSLASGTYEQYF. The V and J genes are TRBV11-2 and TRBJ2-7, with 7 bases that match TRBD2. V dropped 1 base and J dropped 2; count of bases not matched to a gene: 2. CDR3 length: 14 amino acids. CDR1 and CDR2 (germline): SGHAT, FQNNGV.

This chain uses TRBV7-9 with TRBJ2-6; 10 bases are a match to TRBD1. The CDR3 spans 18 residues. The germline V gene encodes CDR1 SEHNR and CDR2 FQNEAQ (reference sequence). Losses at the gene ends were 5 bases for V and 3 bases for J; bases not matched to a gene: 10. Written as DNA, the CDR3 is TGTGCCAGCAGCCCCCTCTCGACAGGGGGCTTTGGGGCCAACGTCCTGACTTTC. Its protein is CASSPLSTGGFGANVLTF.

The V call is TRBV5-1, the J call TRBJ2-1; weak D call: TRBD2 (6 bases). CDR3 length: 15 residues. Trimming stripped 4 bases from V and 6 bases from J, with 17 bases between. CDR1 SGHRS and CDR2 YFSETQ come from the germline V gene. The CDR3 region is CASSVRDLNANEQFF. The CDR3 DNA sequence: TGCGCCAGCAGCGTCAGGGACTTGAACGCCAATGAGCAGTTCTTC.

The chain carries TRBV7-3 and TRBJ2-5; tentative D call: TRBD1 (5 bases). The germline V gene has CDR1 SGHTA and CDR2 FQGTGA. This CDR3 has 13 amino acids. Deletions cut 5 bases from V and 4 bases from J, with 11 bases between. CDR3 in DNA: TGTGCCAGCAGCGCCGCTAGGGGAGAGACCCAGTACTTC. This gives the protein CASSAARGETQYF. Drawing the rest from reference TRBV7-3 and TRBJ2-5, the complete variable domain is GAGVSQTPSNKVTEKGKYVELRCDPISGHTALYWYRQSLGQGPEFLIYFQGTGAADDSGLPNDRFFAVRPEGSVSTLKIQRTERGDSAVYLCASSAARGETQYFGPGTRLLVL.

This clone was detected only once. The rearrangement links TRBV5-1 to TRBJ2-1; the match to TRBD2 covers 10 bases. V shed 0 bases and J 1 base; nucleotides not matched to a gene: 10. Germline V lookup: CDR1 SGHRS, CDR2 YFSETQ. The CDR3 extends over 19 amino acids. Written as DNA, the CDR3 is TGCGCCAGCAGCTTGGGAACGAGCGGGAGGGCCTCATCCTACAATGAGCAGTTCTTC. As protein: CASSLGTSGRASSYNEQFF.

The V and J genes are TRBV10-3 and TRBJ1-5; 8 bases line up with TRBD1. In germline, CDR1 is ENHRY, CDR2 SYGVKD. The CDR3 spans 16 residues. The V segment lost 2 bases and the J segment 0 bases; nucleotides outside the gene matches: 3. CDR3 DNA: TGTGCCATCAGTGAGGGACAGGGCGGTAGCAATCAGCCCCAGCATTTT. It yields the protein CAISEGQGGSNQPQHF.

This chain connects TRBV7-8 to TRBJ2-2, with D perhaps TRBD1 (5 bases). This CDR3 is built from 16 residues. The V and J ends lost 2 bases and 1 base respectively, with 11 bases between them. The germline CDR1 and CDR2 sequences are SGHVS and FQNEAQ. As DNA, the CDR3 is TGTGCCAGCAGCTTAAGTAACAGGCTGAACACCGGGGAGCTGTTTTTT. Encoded protein: CASSLSNRLNTGELFF.

The genes are TRBV7-3 and TRBJ2-1, with D perhaps matching TRBD2 (5 bases). The V gene lost 3 bases and the J gene lost 6 bases, with 9 bases spanning the gap. CDR3 length: 13 amino acids. Per the germline V gene, CDR1 is SGHTA and CDR2 is FQGTGA. The CDR3 loop reads CASSFTGFNEQFF. CDR3 in DNA: TGTGCCAGCAGCTTCACGGGGTTCAATGAGCAGTTCTTC.